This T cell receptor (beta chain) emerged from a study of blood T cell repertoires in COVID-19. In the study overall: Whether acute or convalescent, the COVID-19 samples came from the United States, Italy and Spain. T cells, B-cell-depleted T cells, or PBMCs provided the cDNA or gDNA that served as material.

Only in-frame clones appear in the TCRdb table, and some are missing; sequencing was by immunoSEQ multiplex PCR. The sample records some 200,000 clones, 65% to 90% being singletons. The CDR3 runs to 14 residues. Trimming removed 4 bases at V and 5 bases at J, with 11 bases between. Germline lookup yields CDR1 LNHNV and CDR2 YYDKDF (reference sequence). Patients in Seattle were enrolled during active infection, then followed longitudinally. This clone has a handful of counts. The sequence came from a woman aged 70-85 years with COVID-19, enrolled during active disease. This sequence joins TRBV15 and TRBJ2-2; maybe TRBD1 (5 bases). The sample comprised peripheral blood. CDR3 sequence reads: CATSKGHGTGELFF. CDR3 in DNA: TGTGCCACCAGCAAAGGACATGGGACCGGGGAGCTGTTTTTT.